A single sample is the source of the 6 T cell receptor beta chains below, sequenced in a study of T cell changes during pregnancy in multiple sclerosis. TCRdb keeps only in-frame clones here, not all; method: immunoSEQ multiplex PCR. The sample shows under 70,000 clones, about 90% of them seen only once. The input for sequencing was CD4+ T cells from peripheral blood mononuclear cells, taken after pregnancy. The receptors stem from a female donor with multiple sclerosis, enrolled in a pregnancy study.

This rearrangement joins TRBV2 to TRBJ2-3; D gene unclear. The CDR3 loop spans 12 amino acids. Germline loops: CDR1 SNHLY, CDR2 FYNNEI. V was shortened by 5 bases and J by 1 base, with 4 bases between the two germline ends. CDR3 coding DNA: TGTGCCAGCAGTACAGGCACAGATACGCAGTATTTT. This codes for CASSTGTDTQYF.

This rearrangement joins TRBV5-8 to TRBJ1-6; tentative D call: TRBD1 (5 bases). In germline, CDR1 is SGHTS, CDR2 YDEGEE. Trimming took 3 bases from V and 7 from J, leaving 11 bases between them. This CDR3 is built from 14 residues. The CDR3 protein is CASSSRQFNSPLHF. The CDR3, as DNA: TGTGCCAGCAGCTCCCGACAGTTCAATTCACCCCTCCACTTT. Based on the CDR3 plus reference TRBV5-8 and TRBJ1-6, the full variable domain is EAGVTQSPTHLIKTRGQQATLRCSPISGHTSVYWYQQALGLGLQFLLWYDEGEERNRGNFPPRFSGRQFPNYSSELNVNALELEDSALYLCASSSRQFNSPLHFGNGTRLTVT.

The rearrangement links TRBV14 to TRBJ2-5, with 15 bases lining up with TRBD2. The junction had 6 bases not matched to a gene; V was cut back by 8 bases and J by 5 bases. CDR1 is SGHDN and CDR2 is FVKESK in the germline V gene. The CDR3 length is 15 residues. This CDR3 reads CASGLAGGLIETQYF. The CDR3 DNA reads TGTGCCAGCGGACTAGCGGGAGGGCTCATCGAGACCCAGTACTTC.

V is TRBV30 and J is TRBJ2-7; possibly TRBD1 for D (6 bases). This CDR3 region has 13 residues. V was shortened by 2 bases and J by 6 bases, with 14 bases between the two germline ends. The germline V gene encodes CDR1 GTSNPN and CDR2 SVGIG (reference sequence). The CDR3 DNA is TGTGCCTGGAGTAAGGGACAACGCCTCGAGCAGTACTTC. Its protein product is CAWSKGQRLEQYF.

The chain links TRBV6-6 to TRBJ2-1; the match to TRBD2 covers 8 bases. The germline gives CDR1 MNHNY, CDR2 SVGAGI (reference sequence). Trimming removed 7 bases from V and 1 base from J; junction bases left unmatched: 6. The CDR3 runs to 15 residues. CDR3 sequence reads: CASTRTSSSYNEQFF. CDR3 DNA sequence: TGTGCCAGCACAAGGACTAGCTCATCCTACAATGAGCAGTTCTTC.

This clone was observed once. CDR3 region: CASSLELALSYEQYF. As DNA, the CDR3 is TGCGCCAGCAGCTTGGAACTAGCCCTCTCCTACGAGCAGTACTTC. The J gene is TRBJ2-7, the V gene TRBV5-1; D is possibly TRBD2 (6 bases). CDR3 length: 15 amino acids. Germline loops: CDR1 SGHRS, CDR2 YFSETQ. Trimming stripped 0 bases from V and 0 bases from J, with 10 bases between.